The 11 T cell receptor beta chains in this list originate from one sample, sequenced in a study of T cell responses to AZD1222 COVID-19 vaccine. Sequencing was performed with immunoSEQ multiplex PCR; in TCRdb, only in-frame clones are kept and a portion is missing. The repertoire has tens of thousands of clones, around 85% of them found once; the top ten carry 15% to 20%. The sequenced sample was peripheral blood, obtained on day 0 of AZD1222 vaccination. These receptors were collected from an adult in good health.

This chain links TRBV19 with TRBJ1-1; D remains unclear. There are 15 residues in the CDR3. Trimming took 2 bases from V and 1 from J, leaving 11 bases between them. Germline V CDR1 and CDR2: LNHDA, SQIVND (reference sequence). DNA of the CDR3: TGTGCCAGTAGTATAATAGGCAGACCGAACACTGAAGCTTTCTTT. The encoded protein is CASSIIGRPNTEAFF.

The chain couples TRBV5-6 to TRBJ2-7, with 14 nucleotides matching TRBD2. The CDR3 consists of 17 residues. The germline gives CDR1 SGHDT, CDR2 YYEEEE. J gave up 2 bases and V 4 bases, and 8 bases lay outside the gene matches. CDR3 coding DNA: TGTGCCAGCAGCCTGGGACTAGCGGGAGAGGGCCCCTACGAGCAGTACTTC. Translation gives CASSLGLAGEGPYEQYF.

V is TRBV28 and J is TRBJ1-5; D might be TRBD1 (5 bases). The CDR3 consists of 14 residues. Per germline, CDR1 MDHEN and CDR2 SYDVKM. Trimming cost V 7 bases and J 0 bases, with 10 bases left between them. DNA for the CDR3: TGTGCCAGCACGGGGGGGAATAGCAATCAGCCCCAGCATTTT. It specifies CASTGGNSNQPQHF.

The chain uses TRBV6-5 and TRBJ2-1; 7 bases line up with TRBD2. This CDR3 has 15 residues. The V segment lost 2 bases and the J segment 6 bases; nucleotides outside the gene matches: 7. Germline loops: CDR1 MNHEY, CDR2 SVGAGI. The CDR3: CASSYGGEGTNEQFF. The DNA of the CDR3 is TGTGCCAGCAGTTACGGGGGGGAAGGGACCAATGAGCAGTTCTTC.

The chain joins TRBV24-1 to TRBJ1-2, with 9 bases identical to TRBD1. CDR1 and CDR2 (germline): KGHDR, SFDVKD. The J segment lost 6 bases and the V segment lost 8 bases, leaving 9 bases of the junction unmatched. The CDR3 sequence is 14 residues long. CDR3 coding DNA: TGTGCCACCACCCCGGGACAGGGTTTTGATGGCTACACCTTC. It yields the protein CATTPGQGFDGYTF.

The gene calls are TRBV14 and TRBJ2-5; TRBD2 matches 7 bases. J gave up 1 base and V 4 bases, and 15 bases lay outside the gene matches. The CDR3 contains 18 residues. The germline gives CDR1 SGHDN, CDR2 FVKESK. The CDR3 sequence: CASSPRLAGAPFQETQYF. CDR3 DNA sequence: TGTGCCAGCAGCCCCCGACTAGCTGGCGCCCCCTTCCAAGAGACCCAGTACTTC.

This clone was observed a handful of times. The chain is built from TRBV18 and TRBJ1-2; 8 bases line up with TRBD1. This CDR3 comprises 15 residues. The ends lost 4 bases at V and 2 bases at J; junction bases unmatched: 6. Germline CDR1 reads KGHSH; CDR2 reads LQKENI. The CDR3 reads CASSLGDRGNYGYTF. The CDR3 DNA reads TGTGCCAGCTCACTAGGAGACAGGGGAAACTATGGCTACACCTTC.

This chain joins TRBV5-4 and TRBJ2-3; 9 nucleotides match TRBD2. This CDR3 spans 15 amino acids. Per the germline V gene, CDR1 is SGHNT and CDR2 is YYREEE (reference sequence). The ends lost 0 bases at V and 9 bases at J; junction bases unmatched: 8. The CDR3 DNA reads as TGTGCCAGCAGCTTGGCGGCGGCGGGAGGGCACACGCAGTATTTT. This codes for CASSLAAAGGHTQYF.

The J gene is TRBJ2-7, the V gene TRBV6-5; D ambiguous. Germline V lookup: CDR1 MNHEY, CDR2 SVGAGI. CDR3 length: 12 amino acids. Trimming left V 6 bases short and J 4 bases short, with 10 bases between. CDR3: CASSSTGYEQYF. In nucleotides, the CDR3 is TGTGCCAGCAGCTCGACTGGTTACGAGCAGTACTTC.

This clone was counted only a few times. V gene TRBV28 combines with J gene TRBJ1-1; no definite D call. The germline V gene has CDR1 MDHEN and CDR2 SYDVKM. This CDR3 is 13 amino acids long. Trimming took off 6 bases at V and 2 bases at J, with 10 bases between the two ends. CDR3 nucleotides: TGTGCCAGCAGCCAGGAATTCAACACTGAAGCTTTCTTT. Amino acids: CASSQEFNTEAFF.

The chain recombines TRBV28 with TRBJ2-7; D call uncertain. Trimming took 6 bases from V and 3 from J, leaving 12 bases between them. The CDR3 has 13 residues. The germline gives CDR1 MDHEN, CDR2 SYDVKM. The CDR3 region has the DNA TGTGCCAGCAGCCCAAAAGGGATCTACGAGCAGTACTTC. This codes for CASSPKGIYEQYF.